The 5 T cell receptor beta chains below come from one sample, sequenced in a study of pediatric ulcerative colitis. The assay was immunoSEQ multiplex PCR, and TCRdb's table has in-frame clones only and misses some. The sample has 57,000 or so clones; more than 75% are singletons. The sequenced sample was blood. The receptors stem from a boy aged 10-17 years who was a control in a study of pediatric ulcerative colitis.

The genes are TRBV19 and TRBJ2-4, with D hard to call. This CDR3 is built from 14 residues. Trimming stripped 4 bases from V and 4 bases from J, with 11 bases between. The germline gives CDR1 LNHDA, CDR2 SQIVND (reference sequence). Here the CDR3 reads CASSKVQEKNIQYF. The CDR3 bases are TGTGCCAGTAGTAAGGTCCAGGAGAAAAACATTCAGTACTTC.

The rearrangement joins TRBV5-5 to TRBJ1-6; a possible D gene is TRBD1 (5 bases). The CDR3 runs 17 residues. Trimming removed 4 bases from V and 1 base from J, with 15 bases in between. Germline V CDR1 and CDR2: SGHKS, YYEKEE (reference sequence). The CDR3 DNA reads TGTGCCAGCAGCCCCGGGGCCCTTCGGTCCTATAATTCACCCCTCCACTTT. The encoded protein is CASSPGALRSYNSPLHF.

The rearrangement joins TRBV12-5 to TRBJ2-7; no reliable D call. Germline V lookup: CDR1 LGHNT, CDR2 FRNRAP. The V end was cut by 2 bases, the J end by 3 bases, with 5 bases between. CDR3 length equals 12 residues. CDR3 loop: CASGLWGYEQYF. CDR3 coding DNA: TGTGCTAGTGGTTTGTGGGGCTACGAGCAGTACTTC.

This clone was counted a single time. The genes are TRBV5-6 and TRBJ2-2; D is perhaps TRBD2 (7 bases). V was clipped by 2 bases and J by 3 bases, with 11 bases between them. The germline V gene has CDR1 SGHDT and CDR2 YYEEEE. CDR3 length: 15 amino acids. CDR3 DNA: TGTGCCAGCAGCTTACAGGGAGGGTACACCGGGGAGCTGTTTTTT. Translated: CASSLQGGYTGELFF.

This clone was counted only a few times. The rearrangement uses TRBV2 and TRBJ1-1; a weak D match, TRBD1 (5 bases). Looked up from germline, CDR1 is SNHLY and CDR2 is FYNNEI. The CDR3 sequence is 13 residues long. V shed 8 bases and J shed 4 bases, with 14 bases lying between them. The CDR3 loop is CASPTQGRTEAFF. The DNA for the CDR3 is TGTGCCAGCCCCACTCAGGGCCGCACTGAAGCTTTCTTT.